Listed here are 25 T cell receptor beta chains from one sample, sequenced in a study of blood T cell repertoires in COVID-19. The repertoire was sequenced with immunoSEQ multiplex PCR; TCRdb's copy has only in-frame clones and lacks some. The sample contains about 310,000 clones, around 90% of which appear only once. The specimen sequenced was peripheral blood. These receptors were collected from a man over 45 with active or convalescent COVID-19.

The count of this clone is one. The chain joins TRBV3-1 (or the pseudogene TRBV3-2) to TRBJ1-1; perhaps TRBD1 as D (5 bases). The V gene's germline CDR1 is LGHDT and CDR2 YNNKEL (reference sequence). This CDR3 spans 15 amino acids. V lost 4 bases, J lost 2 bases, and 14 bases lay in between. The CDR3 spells CASSPRQTLNTEAFF. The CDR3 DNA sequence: TGTGCCAGCAGCCCCCGACAGACCCTCAACACTGAAGCTTTCTTT.

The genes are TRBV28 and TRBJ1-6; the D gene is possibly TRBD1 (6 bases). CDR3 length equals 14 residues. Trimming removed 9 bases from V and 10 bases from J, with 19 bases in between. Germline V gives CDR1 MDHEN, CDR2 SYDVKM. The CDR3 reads CASFRGDGYSPLHF. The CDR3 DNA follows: TGTGCCAGTTTCAGGGGAGATGGTTACTCACCCCTCCACTTT.

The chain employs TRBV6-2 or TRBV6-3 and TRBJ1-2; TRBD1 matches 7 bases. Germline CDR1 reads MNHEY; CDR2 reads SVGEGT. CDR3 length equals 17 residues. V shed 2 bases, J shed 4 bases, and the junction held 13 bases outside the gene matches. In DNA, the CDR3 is TGTGCCAGCAGTTACCCGGTTACAGGGGCAAGAAGCTATGGCTACACCTTC. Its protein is CASSYPVTGARSYGYTF.

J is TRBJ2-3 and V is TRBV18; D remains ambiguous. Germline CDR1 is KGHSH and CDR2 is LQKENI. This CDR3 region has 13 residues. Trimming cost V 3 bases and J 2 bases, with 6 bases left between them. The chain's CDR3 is CASSPQNTDTQYF. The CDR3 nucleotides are TGTGCCAGCTCACCTCAAAACACAGATACGCAGTATTTT. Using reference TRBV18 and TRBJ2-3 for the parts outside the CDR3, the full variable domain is NAGVMQNPRHLVRRRGQEARLRCSPMKGHSHVYWYRQLPEEGLKFMVYLQKENIIDESGMPKERFSAEFPKEGPSILRIQQVVRGDSAAYFCASSPQNTDTQYFGPGTRLTVL.

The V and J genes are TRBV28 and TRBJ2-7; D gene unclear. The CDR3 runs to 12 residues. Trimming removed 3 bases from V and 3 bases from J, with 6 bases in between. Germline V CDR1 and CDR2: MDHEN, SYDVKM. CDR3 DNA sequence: TGTGCCAGCAGTTTCTCGGTCTACGAGCAGTACTTC. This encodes CASSFSVYEQYF.

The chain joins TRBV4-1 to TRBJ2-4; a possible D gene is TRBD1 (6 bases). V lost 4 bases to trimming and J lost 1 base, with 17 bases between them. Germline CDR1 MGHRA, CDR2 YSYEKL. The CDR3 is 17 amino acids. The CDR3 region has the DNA TGCGCCAGCAGCCGATACCTGGACAGATCTGCCAAAAACATTCAGTACTTC. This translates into CASSRYLDRSAKNIQYF.

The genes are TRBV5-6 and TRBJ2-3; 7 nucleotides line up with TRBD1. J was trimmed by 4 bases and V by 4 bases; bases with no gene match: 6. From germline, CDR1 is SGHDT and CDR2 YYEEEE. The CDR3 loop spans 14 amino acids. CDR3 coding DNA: TGTGCCAGCAGCCACGGGACAGCTTCAGATACGCAGTATTTT. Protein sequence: CASSHGTASDTQYF.

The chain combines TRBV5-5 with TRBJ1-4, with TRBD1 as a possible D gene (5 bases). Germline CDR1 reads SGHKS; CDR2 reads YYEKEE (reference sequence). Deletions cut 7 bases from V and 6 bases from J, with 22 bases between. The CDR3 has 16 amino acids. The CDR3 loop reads CASGGTGHPYDEKLFF. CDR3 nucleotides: TGTGCCAGCGGGGGGACCGGCCACCCTTACGATGAAAAACTGTTTTTT.

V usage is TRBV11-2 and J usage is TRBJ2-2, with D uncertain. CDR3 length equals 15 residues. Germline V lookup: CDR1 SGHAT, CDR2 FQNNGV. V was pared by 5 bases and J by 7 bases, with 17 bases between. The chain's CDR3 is CASSPGGMAVGELFF. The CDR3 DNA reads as TGTGCCAGCAGCCCGGGTGGCATGGCGGTCGGGGAGCTGTTTTTT.

The CDR3 loop is CASSPDSNTEAFF. In DNA, the CDR3 is TGCGCCAGCAGCCCGGACAGCAACACTGAAGCTTTCTTT. This sequence joins TRBV5-1 and TRBJ1-1; maybe TRBD1 (6 bases). The V gene's germline CDR1 is SGHRS and CDR2 YFSETQ. The CDR3 has 13 residues. The germline V and J ends were trimmed by 4 bases and 2 bases, with 9 bases remaining between them. Full variable domain (remainder filled in from reference TRBV5-1 and TRBJ1-1): KAGVTQTPRYLIKTRGQQVTLSCSPISGHRSVSWYQQTPGQGLQFLFEYFSETQRNKGNFPGRFSGRQFSNSRSEMNVSTLELGDSALYLCASSPDSNTEAFFGQGTRLTVV.

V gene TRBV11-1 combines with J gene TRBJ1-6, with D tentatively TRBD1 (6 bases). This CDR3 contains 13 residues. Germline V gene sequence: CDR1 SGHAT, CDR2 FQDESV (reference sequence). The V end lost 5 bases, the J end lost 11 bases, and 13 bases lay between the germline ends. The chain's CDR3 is CASSITGLPPLHF. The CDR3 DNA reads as TGTGCCAGCAGCATAACAGGGTTGCCACCCCTCCACTTT.

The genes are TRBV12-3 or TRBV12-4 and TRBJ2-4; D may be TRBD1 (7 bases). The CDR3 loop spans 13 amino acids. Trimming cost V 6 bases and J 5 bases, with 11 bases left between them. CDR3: CASRRDSQNIQYF. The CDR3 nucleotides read TGTGCCAGCAGGCGGGACAGCCAAAACATTCAGTACTTC.

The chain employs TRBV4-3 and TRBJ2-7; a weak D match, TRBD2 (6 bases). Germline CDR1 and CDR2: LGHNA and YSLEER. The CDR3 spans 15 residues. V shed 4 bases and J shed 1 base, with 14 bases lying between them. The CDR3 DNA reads TGCGCCAGCAGCCCGGGGGTCCAGGGTTCCTACGAGCAGTACTTC. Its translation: CASSPGVQGSYEQYF.

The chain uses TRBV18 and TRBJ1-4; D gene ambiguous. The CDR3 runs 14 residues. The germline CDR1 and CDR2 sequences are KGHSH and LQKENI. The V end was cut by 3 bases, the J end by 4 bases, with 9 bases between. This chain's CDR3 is CASSPPGLNEKLFF. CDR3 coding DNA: TGTGCCAGCTCACCCCCAGGCCTTAATGAAAAACTGTTTTTT.

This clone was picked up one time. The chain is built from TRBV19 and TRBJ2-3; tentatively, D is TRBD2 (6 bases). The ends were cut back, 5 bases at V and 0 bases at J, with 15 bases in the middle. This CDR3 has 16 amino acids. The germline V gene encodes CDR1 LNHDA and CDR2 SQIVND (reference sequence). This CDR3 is CASSLYTSQSTDTQYF. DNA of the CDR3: TGTGCCAGTAGTTTATACACTAGCCAAAGCACAGATACGCAGTATTTT.

The CDR3 loop reads CSVNREMNTEAFF. As DNA, the CDR3 is TGCAGCGTCAACAGGGAAATGAACACTGAAGCTTTCTTT. The chain has TRBV29-1 and TRBJ1-1; a possible D gene is TRBD1 (6 bases). The CDR3 loop spans 13 amino acids. V lost 6 bases and J lost 0, with 11 bases in between. CDR1 is SQVTM and CDR2 is ANQGSEA in the germline V gene. The variable domain in full, completed from reference TRBV29-1 and TRBJ1-1, reads SAVISQKPSRDICQRGTSLTIQCQVDSQVTMMFWYRQQPGQSLTLIATANQGSEATYESGFVIDKFPISRPNLTFSTLTVSNMSPEDSSIYLCSVNREMNTEAFFGQGTRLTVV.

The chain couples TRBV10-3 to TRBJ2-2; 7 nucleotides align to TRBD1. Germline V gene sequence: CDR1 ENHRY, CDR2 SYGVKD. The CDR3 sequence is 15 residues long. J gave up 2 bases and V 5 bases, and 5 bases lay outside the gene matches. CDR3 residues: CAISRQGPNTGELFF. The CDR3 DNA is TGTGCCATCAGTCGACAGGGACCTAACACCGGGGAGCTGTTTTTT.

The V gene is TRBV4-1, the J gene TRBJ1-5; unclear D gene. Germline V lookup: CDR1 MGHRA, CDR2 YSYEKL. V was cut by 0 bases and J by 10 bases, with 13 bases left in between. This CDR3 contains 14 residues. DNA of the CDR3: TGCGCCAGCAGCCAAGATTTTTTGGGCAGTCCCCAGCATTTT. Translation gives CASSQDFLGSPQHF.

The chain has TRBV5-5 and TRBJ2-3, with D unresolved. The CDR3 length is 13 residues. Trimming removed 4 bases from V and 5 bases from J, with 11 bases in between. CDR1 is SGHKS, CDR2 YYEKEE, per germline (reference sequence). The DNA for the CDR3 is TGTGCCAGCAGCCGCTCTACCGTAGATACGCAGTATTTT. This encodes CASSRSTVDTQYF. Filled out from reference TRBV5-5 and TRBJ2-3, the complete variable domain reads DAGVTQSPTHLIKTRGQQVTLRCSPISGHKSVSWYQQVLGQGPQFIFQYYEKEERGRGNFPDRFSARQFPNYSSELNVNALLLGDSALYLCASSRSTVDTQYFGPGTRLTVL.

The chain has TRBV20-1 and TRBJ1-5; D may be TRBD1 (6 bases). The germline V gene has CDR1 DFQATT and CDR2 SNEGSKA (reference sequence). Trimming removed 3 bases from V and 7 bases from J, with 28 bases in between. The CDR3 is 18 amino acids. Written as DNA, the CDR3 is TGCAGTGCTAGTTTCCCAGCCGGGACAAGACCTTCCGACCAGCCCCAGCATTTT. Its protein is CSASFPAGTRPSDQPQHF.

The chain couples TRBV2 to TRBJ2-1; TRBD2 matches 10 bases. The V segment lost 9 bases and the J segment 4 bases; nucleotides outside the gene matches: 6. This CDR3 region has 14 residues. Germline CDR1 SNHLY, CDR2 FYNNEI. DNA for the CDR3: TGTGCCAGAACCACTAGCGGGATATACAATGAGCAGTTCTTC. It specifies CARTTSGIYNEQFF.

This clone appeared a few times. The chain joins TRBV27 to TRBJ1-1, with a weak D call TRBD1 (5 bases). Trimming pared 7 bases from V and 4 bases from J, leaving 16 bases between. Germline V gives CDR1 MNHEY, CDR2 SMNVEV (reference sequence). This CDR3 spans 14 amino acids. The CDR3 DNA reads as TGTGCCAGCAAACTGACAGCGTCGGGCACTGAAGCTTTCTTT. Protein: CASKLTASGTEAFF.

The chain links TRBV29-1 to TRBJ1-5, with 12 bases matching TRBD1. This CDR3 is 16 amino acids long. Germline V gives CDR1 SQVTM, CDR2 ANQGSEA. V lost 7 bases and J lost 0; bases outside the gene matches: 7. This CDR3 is CSAPGTGGHSNQPQHF. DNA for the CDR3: TGCAGCGCCCCCGGGACAGGGGGCCATAGCAATCAGCCCCAGCATTTT.

The CDR3 region is CASSQGLAGGPSTGELFF. CDR3 nucleotide sequence: TGCGCCAGCAGCCAAGGATTAGCGGGGGGGCCTTCTACCGGGGAGCTGTTTTTT. V is TRBV4-3 and J is TRBJ2-2, with TRBD2 matching over 11 bases. The CDR3 runs to 18 residues. The V segment lost 1 base and the J segment 5 bases; nucleotides outside the gene matches: 9. CDR1 LGHNA and CDR2 YSLEER come from the germline V gene.

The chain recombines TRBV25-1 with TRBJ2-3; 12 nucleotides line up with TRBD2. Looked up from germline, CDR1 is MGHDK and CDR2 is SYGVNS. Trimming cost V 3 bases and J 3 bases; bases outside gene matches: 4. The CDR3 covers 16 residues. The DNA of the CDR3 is TGTGCCAGCAGTGACCCACTAGCGGGAGGAACAGATACGCAGTATTTT. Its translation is CASSDPLAGGTDTQYF.